Below are 5 T cell receptor beta chains sequenced from a single sample in a study of OX40 agonist ivuxolimab in advanced cancers. Only in-frame clones appear in the TCRdb table, and some are missing; sequencing was by immunoSEQ multiplex PCR. The sample has 75,000 to 95,000 clones, approximately 90% seen once. The sample consisted of CD4+ or CD8+ T cells sorted from blood, taken in a trial of the OX40 agonist ivuxolimab. The receptors stem from an adult with an advanced solid tumor such as melanoma, head and neck, liver or kidney cancer.

The J gene is TRBJ2-2, the V gene TRBV10-1, with 10 bases that match TRBD2. After removal of 2 bases from V and 4 bases from J, the junction contained 10 bases not matched to a gene. CDR1 is WNHNN, CDR2 SYGVQD, per germline (reference sequence). The CDR3 sequence is 18 residues long. The CDR3 DNA follows: TGCGCCAGCAGTGAGACTAGCGGGGCCTTCGAGGGCACCGGGGAGCTGTTTTTT. Translation gives CASSETSGAFEGTGELFF.

V and J are TRBV7-9 and TRBJ1-5; a possible D gene is TRBD1 (5 bases). V lost 0 bases, J lost 0 bases, and 12 bases lay in between. CDR3 length: 17 residues. Looked up from germline, CDR1 is SEHNR and CDR2 is FQNEAQ (reference sequence). The CDR3 sequence is CASSLARGHLSNQPQHF. CDR3 sequence (DNA): TGTGCCAGCAGCTTAGCTCGCGGACATCTTAGCAATCAGCCCCAGCATTTT. The whole variable domain, remainder taken from reference TRBV7-9 and TRBJ1-5, is DTGVSQNPRHKITKRGQNVTFRCDPISEHNRLYWYRQTLGQGPEFLTYFQNEAQLEKSRLLSDRFSAERPKGSFSTLEIQRTEQGDSAMYLCASSLARGHLSNQPQHFGDGTRLSIL.

The chain combines TRBV7-6 with TRBJ2-7; tentatively, D is TRBD1 (6 bases). The V gene's germline CDR1 is SGHVS and CDR2 FNYEAQ. Trimming cost V 0 bases and J 1 base, with 10 bases left between them. The CDR3 has 15 amino acids. DNA for the CDR3: TGTGCCAGCAGCTTAGCGGGGGCAGGATCCTACGAGCAGTACTTC. Translated, it gives CASSLAGAGSYEQYF.

This clone has just a few counts. The genes are TRBV7-9 and TRBJ1-2; D remains ambiguous. The CDR3 has 13 residues. Germline V gene lookup returns CDR1 SEHNR and CDR2 FQNEAQ (reference sequence). V lost 3 bases and J lost 3, with 8 bases in between. The CDR3 nucleotides read TGTGCCAGCAGCTTGGGTGCCGACTATGGCTACACCTTC. This gives the protein CASSLGADYGYTF.

Here the CDR3 DNA reads TGCAGCGTTGAGAGCAGAAATGAAAAACTGTTTTTT. Amino acid sequence: CSVESRNEKLFF. The rearrangement joins TRBV29-1 to TRBJ1-4, with no clear D. Germline V CDR1 and CDR2: SQVTM, ANQGSEA. V was pared by 3 bases and J by 5 bases, with 7 bases between. The CDR3 length is 12 residues.